This T cell receptor (beta chain) was identified during a study of T-cell reconstitution after alpha-beta-depleted transplantation in children. Findings and caveats of the study: Alpha-beta T cells about two months after transplant reportedly derived from several hundred expanded graft clones. Some patients' high day-60 TCRbeta diversity was traced to surviving recipient T cells and thymic progenitors. The authors attributed T-cell counts and diversity one year after transplant mostly to newly produced T cells.

Unique molecular identifiers were used in preparing the TCRbeta library. Each CDR3 protein is one row after TCRdb ran MiXCR on the PCR reads. Of approximately 400,000 distinct CDR3 sequences detected, about 17% appear once; the ten largest clones hold 25% to 30%. Germline CDR1 is DFQATT and CDR2 is SNEGSKA (reference sequence). V gave up 0 bases and J gave up 5 bases; unmatched junction bases: 4. The CDR3 runs 14 residues. This clonotype appeared a few times. The antigen remains unidentified. Sequencing was performed on PBMCs, mostly from graft donor cells, taken 360 days after TCRalphabeta/CD19-depleted stem cell transplant. The J gene is TRBJ2-1, the V gene TRBV20-1; TRBD1 agrees at 7 bases. The origin of this receptor is a boy in the first two years of life who had a stem cell transplant for Wiskott-Aldrich syndrome, so the T cells may come from the graft donor. Written as DNA, the CDR3 is TGCAGTGCTAGAGAGAAGACAGGGAACAATGAGCAGTTCTTC. The encoded protein is CSAREKTGNNEQFF.